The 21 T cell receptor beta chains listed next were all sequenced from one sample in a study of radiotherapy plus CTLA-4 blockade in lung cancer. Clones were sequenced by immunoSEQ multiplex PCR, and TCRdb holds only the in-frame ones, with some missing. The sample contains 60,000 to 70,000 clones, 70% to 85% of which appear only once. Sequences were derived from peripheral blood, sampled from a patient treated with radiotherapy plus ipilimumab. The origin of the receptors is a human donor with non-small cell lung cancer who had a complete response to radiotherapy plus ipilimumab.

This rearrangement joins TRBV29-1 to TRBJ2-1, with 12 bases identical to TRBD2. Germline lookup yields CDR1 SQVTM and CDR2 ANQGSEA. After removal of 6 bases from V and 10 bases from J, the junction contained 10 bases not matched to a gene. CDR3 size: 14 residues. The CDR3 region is CSVELAGGSGEQFF. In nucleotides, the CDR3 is TGCAGCGTAGAACTAGCGGGGGGCTCTGGGGAGCAGTTCTTC.

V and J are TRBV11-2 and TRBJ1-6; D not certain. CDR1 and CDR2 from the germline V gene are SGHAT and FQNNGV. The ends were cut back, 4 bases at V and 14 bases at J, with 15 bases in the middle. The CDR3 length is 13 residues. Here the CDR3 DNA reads TGTGCCAGCAGCTCAAGCCCCCCCGTAGCCCTCCACTTT. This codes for CASSSSPPVALHF. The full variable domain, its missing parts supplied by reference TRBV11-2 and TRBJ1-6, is EAGVAQSPRYKIIEKRQSVAFWCNPISGHATLYWYQQILGQGPKLLIQFQNNGVVDDSQLPKDRFSAERLKGVDSTLKIQPAKLEDSAVYLCASSSSPPVALHFGNGTRLTVT.

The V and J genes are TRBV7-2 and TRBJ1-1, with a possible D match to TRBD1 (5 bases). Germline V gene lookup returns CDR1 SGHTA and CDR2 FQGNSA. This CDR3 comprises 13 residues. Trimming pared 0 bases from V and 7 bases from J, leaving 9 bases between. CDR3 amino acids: CASSLAGTDEAFF. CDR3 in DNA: TGTGCCAGCAGCTTAGCAGGGACGGATGAAGCTTTCTTT.

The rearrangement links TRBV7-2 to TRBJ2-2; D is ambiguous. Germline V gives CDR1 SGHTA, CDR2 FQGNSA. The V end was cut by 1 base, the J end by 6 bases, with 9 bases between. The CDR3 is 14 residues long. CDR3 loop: CASSLDFRAGELFF. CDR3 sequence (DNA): TGTGCCAGCAGCTTAGACTTTAGGGCCGGGGAGCTGTTTTTT.

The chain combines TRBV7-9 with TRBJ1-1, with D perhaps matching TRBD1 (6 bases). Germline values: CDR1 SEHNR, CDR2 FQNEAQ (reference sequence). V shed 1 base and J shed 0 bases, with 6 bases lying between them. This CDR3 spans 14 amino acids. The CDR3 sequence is CASSLGQVNTEAFF. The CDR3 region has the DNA TGTGCCAGCAGCTTAGGACAGGTGAACACTGAAGCTTTCTTT. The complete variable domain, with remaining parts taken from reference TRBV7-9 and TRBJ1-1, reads DTGVSQNPRHKITKRGQNVTFRCDPISEHNRLYWYRQTLGQGPEFLTYFQNEAQLEKSRLLSDRFSAERPKGSFSTLEIQRTEQGDSAMYLCASSLGQVNTEAFFGQGTRLTVV.

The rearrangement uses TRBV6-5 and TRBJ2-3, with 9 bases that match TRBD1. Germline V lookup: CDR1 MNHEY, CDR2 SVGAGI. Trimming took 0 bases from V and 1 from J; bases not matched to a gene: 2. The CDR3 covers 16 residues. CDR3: CASSYSRTGGTDTQYF. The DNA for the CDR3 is TGTGCCAGCAGTTACTCGAGGACAGGGGGCACAGATACGCAGTATTTT.

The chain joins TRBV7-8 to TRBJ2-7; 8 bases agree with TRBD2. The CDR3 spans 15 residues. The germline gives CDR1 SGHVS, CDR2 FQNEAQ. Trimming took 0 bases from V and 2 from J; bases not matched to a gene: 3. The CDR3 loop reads CASSLAREGPYEQYV. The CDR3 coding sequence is TGTGCCAGCAGCTTAGCTCGGGAGGGCCCCTACGAGCAGTACGTC.

CDR3 loop: CASSESRLGRWYF. Written as DNA, the CDR3 is TGTGCCAGCAGTGAATCGCGACTAGGCAGATGGTACTTC. The chain carries TRBV2 and TRBJ2-4; possibly TRBD2 for D (6 bases). V was cut by 2 bases and J by 15 bases, with 17 bases left in between. The CDR3 sequence is 13 residues long. Germline V CDR1 and CDR2: SNHLY, FYNNEI.

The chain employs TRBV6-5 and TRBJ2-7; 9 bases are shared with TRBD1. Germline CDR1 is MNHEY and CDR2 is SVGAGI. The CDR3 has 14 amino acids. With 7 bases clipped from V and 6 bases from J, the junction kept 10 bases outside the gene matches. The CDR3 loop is CASIGTGNGREQYF. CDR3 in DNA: TGTGCCAGCATCGGGACAGGGAACGGGCGCGAGCAGTACTTC.

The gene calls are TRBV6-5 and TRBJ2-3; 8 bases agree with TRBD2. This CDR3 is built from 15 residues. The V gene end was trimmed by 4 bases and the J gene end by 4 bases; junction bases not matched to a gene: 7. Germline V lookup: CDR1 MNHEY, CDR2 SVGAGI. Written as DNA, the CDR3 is TGTGCCAGCAGTTCCATAGCGGGGCCGGCAGATACGCAGTATTTT. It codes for CASSSIAGPADTQYF.

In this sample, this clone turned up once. CDR3 in amino acids: CASSQDKVRSGVQETQYF. The CDR3 DNA follows: TGTGCCAGCAGCCAAGATAAAGTCCGGAGCGGCGTACAAGAGACCCAGTACTTC. This chain uses TRBV14 with TRBJ2-5, with D perhaps matching TRBD2 (5 bases). The CDR3 contains 18 residues. V was cut by 0 bases and J by 2 bases, with 19 bases left in between. CDR1 SGHDN and CDR2 FVKESK come from the germline V gene.

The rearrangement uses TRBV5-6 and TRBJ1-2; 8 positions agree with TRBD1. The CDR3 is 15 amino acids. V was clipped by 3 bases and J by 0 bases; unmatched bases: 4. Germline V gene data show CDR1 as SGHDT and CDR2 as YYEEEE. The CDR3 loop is CASSSGDRPNYGYTF. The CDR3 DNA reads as TGTGCCAGCAGCTCCGGGGACAGGCCTAACTATGGCTACACCTTC.

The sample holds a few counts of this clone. In nucleotides, the CDR3 is TGCGCCAGCAGCCAAGGAACGGATAACTACGAGCAGTACTTC. Residues: CASSQGTDNYEQYF. The rearrangement links TRBV4-3 to TRBJ2-7; D remains ambiguous. The germline gives CDR1 LGHNA, CDR2 YSLEER. CDR3 length: 14 amino acids. The V gene lost 1 base and the J gene lost 3 bases, with 10 bases spanning the gap.

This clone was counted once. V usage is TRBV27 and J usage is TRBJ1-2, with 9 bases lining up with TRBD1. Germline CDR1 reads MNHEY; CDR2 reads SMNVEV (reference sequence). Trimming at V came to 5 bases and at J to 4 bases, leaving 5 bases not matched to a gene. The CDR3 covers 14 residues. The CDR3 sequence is CASSTGQGTYGYTF. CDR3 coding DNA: TGTGCCAGCAGTACGGGACAGGGAACCTATGGCTACACCTTC.

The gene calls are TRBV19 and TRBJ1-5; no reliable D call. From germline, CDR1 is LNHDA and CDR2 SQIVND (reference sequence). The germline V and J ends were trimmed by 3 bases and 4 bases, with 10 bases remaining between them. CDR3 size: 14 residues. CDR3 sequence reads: CASSIGRRNQPQHF. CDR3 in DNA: TGTGCCAGTAGTATTGGTCGGAGAAATCAGCCCCAGCATTTT.

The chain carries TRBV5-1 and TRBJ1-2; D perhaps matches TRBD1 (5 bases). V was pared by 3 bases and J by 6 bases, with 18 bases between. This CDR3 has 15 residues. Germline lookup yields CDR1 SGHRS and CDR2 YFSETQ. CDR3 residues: CASSSGTLSSNGYTF. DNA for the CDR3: TGCGCCAGCAGCTCCGGGACCCTGTCCTCTAATGGCTACACCTTC.

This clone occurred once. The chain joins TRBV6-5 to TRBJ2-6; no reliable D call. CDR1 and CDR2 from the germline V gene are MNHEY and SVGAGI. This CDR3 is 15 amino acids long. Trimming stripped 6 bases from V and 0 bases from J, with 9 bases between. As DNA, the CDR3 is TGTGCCAGCAGCTTACAGCACTCTGGGGCCAACGTCCTGACTTTC. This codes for CASSLQHSGANVLTF.

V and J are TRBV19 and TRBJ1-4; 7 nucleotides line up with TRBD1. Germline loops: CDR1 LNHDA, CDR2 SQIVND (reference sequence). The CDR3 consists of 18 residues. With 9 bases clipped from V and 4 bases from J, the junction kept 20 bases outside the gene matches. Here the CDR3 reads CASRYSRGPASLNEKLFF. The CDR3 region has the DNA TGTGCCAGCAGATACTCTAGGGGGCCGGCTTCTCTTAATGAAAAACTGTTTTTT.

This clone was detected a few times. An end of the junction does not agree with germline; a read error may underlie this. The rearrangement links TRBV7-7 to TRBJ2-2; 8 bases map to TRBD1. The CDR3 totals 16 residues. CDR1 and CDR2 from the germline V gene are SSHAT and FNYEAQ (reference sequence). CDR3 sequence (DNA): TGTGCTAGCAGCTTAGCAGGGGGCTCGAACACCGGGGAGCTGTTTTTT. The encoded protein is CASSLAGGSNTGELFF.

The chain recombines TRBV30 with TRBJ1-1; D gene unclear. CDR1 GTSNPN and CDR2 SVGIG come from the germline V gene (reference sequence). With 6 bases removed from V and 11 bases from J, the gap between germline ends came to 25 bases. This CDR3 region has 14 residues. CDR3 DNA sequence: TGTGCCTGCAATACTTGGCGGGGTCGGAGGTTGGCTTTCTTT. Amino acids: CACNTWRGRRLAFF.

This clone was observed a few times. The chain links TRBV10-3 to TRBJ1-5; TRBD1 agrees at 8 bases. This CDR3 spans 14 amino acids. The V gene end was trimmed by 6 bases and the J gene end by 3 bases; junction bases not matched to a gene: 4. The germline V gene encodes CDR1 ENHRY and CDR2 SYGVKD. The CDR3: CAIRMTGVNQPQHF. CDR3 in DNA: TGTGCCATCAGGATGACAGGGGTCAATCAGCCCCAGCATTTT.